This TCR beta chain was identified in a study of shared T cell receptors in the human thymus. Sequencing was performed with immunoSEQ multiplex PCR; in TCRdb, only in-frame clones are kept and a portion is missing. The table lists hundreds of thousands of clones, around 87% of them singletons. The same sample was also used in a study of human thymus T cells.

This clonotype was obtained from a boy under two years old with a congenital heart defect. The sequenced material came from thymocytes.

The CDR3 DNA reads TGCGCCAGCAGCCCCCACCGGGACTCCCGCCGGTTATACAATGAGCAGTTCTTC. This codes for CASSPHRDSRRLYNEQFF. The chain couples TRBV4-3 to TRBJ2-1, with D perhaps TRBD2 (6 bases). This CDR3 spans 18 amino acids. V dropped 4 bases and J dropped 4 bases, with 23 bases sitting between them. Germline V gives CDR1 LGHNA, CDR2 YSLEER.